What follows is one T cell receptor (beta chain) and its context. What it binds is unknown. The data stem from a study of shared clonotypes between healthy human individuals. General study results and limits: About 5% was the fraction of naive CD4 clonotypes found shared across a few donors. How much donors shared clonotypes was expected to be affected by sequencing depth.

This CDR3 is 16 amino acids long. Germline CDR1 reads SGHRS; CDR2 reads YFSETQ. The ends lost 3 bases at V and 4 bases at J; junction bases unmatched: 12. The repertoire was sequenced with immunoSEQ multiplex PCR; TCRdb's copy has only in-frame clones and lacks some. Of nearly 1 million clones listed, roughly 72% are singletons. Only Caucasian adults living in Nashville, Tennessee made up the donor group. The investigators split CD4+ cells into a CD45RA+ naive subset and a CD45RA-negative memory subset. V is TRBV5-1 and J is TRBJ2-5; 7 bases line up with TRBD2. Sequencing was carried out using memory CD4+ T cells sorted from blood. Described subset: CD45RA-negative fraction. The receptor was isolated from a young man in good health. The CDR3 bases are TGCGCCAGCAGCTATAACAACCGGGAGGCGGGAGAGACCCAGTACTTC. This sequence encodes CASSYNNREAGETQYF. The entire variable domain, with the rest obtained from reference TRBV5-1 and TRBJ2-5, is as follows: KAGVTQTPRYLIKTRGQQVTLSCSPISGHRSVSWYQQTPGQGLQFLFEYFSETQRNKGNFPGRFSGRQFSNSRSEMNVSTLELGDSALYLCASSYNNREAGETQYFGPGTRLLVL.